The 32 T cell receptor beta chains below all came from one sample that was sequenced in a study of cytomegalovirus exposure and HLA in healthy donors. Vbeta (60) and Jbeta (13) primers were used in the PCR. The repertoire was sequenced with immunoSEQ multiplex PCR; TCRdb's copy has only in-frame clones and lacks some. The table has about 59,000 clones, 80% seen once. The specimen was PBMCs. These receptor sequences come from a woman aged 40 to 50 in good health and CMV-seronegative.

A few counts support this clone. The rearrangement links TRBV27 to TRBJ2-1; 7 bases map to TRBD1. J lost 2 bases, V lost 5 bases, and 6 bases had no gene match. The V gene's germline CDR1 is MNHEY and CDR2 SMNVEV (reference sequence). CDR3 length equals 15 residues. As DNA, the CDR3 is TGTGCCAGCAGTGCCGGGACAGAGGCCTACAATGAGCAGTTCTTC. Protein: CASSAGTEAYNEQFF.

CDR3 residues: CATSRDGTGGGRSYNEQFF. The CDR3 DNA follows: TGTGCCACCAGCAGAGACGGGACAGGGGGCGGTCGGTCCTACAATGAGCAGTTCTTC. J is TRBJ2-1 and V is TRBV15, with TRBD1 matching 12 bases. The germline gives CDR1 LNHNV, CDR2 YYDKDF (reference sequence). V dropped 0 bases and J dropped 1; count of bases not matched to a gene: 7. This CDR3 comprises 19 residues.

The chain couples TRBV5-8 to TRBJ2-7; 7 positions agree with TRBD1. The CDR3 has 13 residues. Germline V gene data show CDR1 as SGHTS and CDR2 as YDEGEE. With V trimmed by 3 bases and J by 3 bases, 3 bases remained unmatched. This CDR3 reads CASSYRGHYEQYF. The CDR3 nucleotides are TGTGCCAGCAGCTACAGGGGCCACTACGAGCAGTACTTC.

CDR3 DNA: TGTGCCAGTAGTATCTCGACAGACCTCTACGAGCAGTACTTC. It codes for CASSISTDLYEQYF. The chain joins TRBV19 to TRBJ2-7, with D possibly TRBD1 on 5 matching bases. The CDR3 runs to 14 residues. From germline, CDR1 is LNHDA and CDR2 SQIVND (reference sequence). With 3 bases removed from V and 3 bases from J, the gap between germline ends came to 12 bases.

CDR3 in amino acids: CASSAGGRGSMQETQYF. For the CDR3, the DNA is TGTGCCAGCAGCGCTGGAGGCCGGGGTTCTATGCAAGAGACCCAGTACTTC. The chain links TRBV5-4 to TRBJ2-5; a possible D gene is TRBD2 (5 bases). The germline V gene has CDR1 SGHNT and CDR2 YYREEE (reference sequence). The ends were cut back, 4 bases at V and 2 bases at J, with 21 bases in the middle. This CDR3 has 17 residues. The variable domain in full, with the rest retrieved from reference TRBV5-4 and TRBJ2-5, is ETGVTQSPTHLIKTRGQQVTLRCSSQSGHNTVSWYQQALGQGPQFIFQYYREEENGRGNFPPRFSGLQFPNYSSELNVNALELDDSALYLCASSAGGRGSMQETQYFGPGTRLLVL.

The chain joins TRBV4-1 to TRBJ2-7; D is ambiguous. Germline CDR1 MGHRA, CDR2 YSYEKL. V lost 0 bases to trimming and J lost 3 bases, with 12 bases between them. The CDR3 runs 15 residues. The CDR3 DNA is TGCGCCAGCAGCCAAGATAGTGAACCCTACTACGAGCAGTACTTC. Its protein product is CASSQDSEPYYEQYF.

This clone was detected only a few times. The rearrangement uses TRBV25-1 and TRBJ2-1; D remains ambiguous. From germline, CDR1 is MGHDK and CDR2 SYGVNS. The CDR3 is 11 amino acids. The germline V and J ends were trimmed by 8 bases and 5 bases, with 7 bases remaining between them. The CDR3 loop reads CASLKHNEQFF. For the CDR3, the DNA is TGTGCCAGCCTGAAGCACAATGAGCAGTTCTTC.

J is TRBJ2-3 and V is TRBV7-2; TRBD1 matches 10 bases. The CDR3 length is 16 residues. Germline V gene lookup returns CDR1 SGHTA and CDR2 FQGNSA. V lost 5 bases, J lost 2 bases, and 7 bases stayed unmatched. CDR3 residues: CASSAIGTGDTDTQYF. DNA for the CDR3: TGTGCCAGCAGCGCAATCGGGACAGGGGACACAGATACGCAGTATTTT.

CDR3 protein: CASSIPGQGGGGQQYF. In DNA form, the CDR3 reads TGTGCCAGTAGTATCCCAGGACAGGGTGGAGGAGGTCAGCAGTACTTC. V gene TRBV19 combines with J gene TRBJ2-7, with 8 bases that match TRBD1. CDR3 length: 16 amino acids. The V segment lost 3 bases and the J segment 8 bases; nucleotides outside the gene matches: 15. Germline-derived CDR1 and CDR2 are LNHDA and SQIVND (reference sequence).

The rearrangement links TRBV7-2 to TRBJ2-2; 13 bases line up with TRBD2. CDR1 and CDR2 from the germline V gene are SGHTA and FQGNSA. V lost 1 base and J lost 4; bases outside the gene matches: 6. This CDR3 has 18 residues. CDR3 region: CASSLEGTSGTITGELFF. The DNA for the CDR3 is TGTGCCAGCAGCTTAGAGGGGACTAGCGGGACGATCACCGGGGAGCTGTTTTTT.

The chain carries TRBV7-9 and TRBJ1-4; a weak D match, TRBD1 (6 bases). The germline CDR1 and CDR2 sequences are SEHNR and FQNEAQ (reference sequence). V lost 6 bases, J lost 0 bases, and 11 bases lay in between. CDR3 length: 15 residues. The CDR3 DNA reads TGTGCCAGCAGTTACGGACAGACAACTAATGAAAAACTGTTTTTT. Translating it yields CASSYGQTTNEKLFF.

This rearrangement joins TRBV5-1 to TRBJ2-1; D is ambiguous. Germline CDR1 and CDR2: SGHRS and YFSETQ. This CDR3 contains 15 residues. V was shortened by 2 bases and J by 2 bases, with 11 bases between the two germline ends. The CDR3 sequence: CASSLAARAYNEQFF. The CDR3 DNA reads as TGCGCCAGCAGCTTAGCCGCTAGAGCCTACAATGAGCAGTTCTTC.

The chain joins TRBV4-3 to TRBJ1-4; D not resolved. The CDR3 loop spans 13 amino acids. Germline assignment: CDR1 LGHNA and CDR2 YSLEER. V was pared by 0 bases and J by 8 bases, with 7 bases between. The CDR3 DNA reads TGCGCCAGCAGCCAAGATCGAGGAGAAAAACTGTTTTTT. It is translated as CASSQDRGEKLFF.

The chain uses TRBV7-9 and TRBJ2-3, with TRBD2 matching 10 bases. With 5 bases clipped from V and 4 bases from J, the junction kept 6 bases outside the gene matches. CDR3 length: 15 residues. The germline V gene encodes CDR1 SEHNR and CDR2 FQNEAQ (reference sequence). The CDR3 DNA sequence: TGTGCCAGCAGCCCTAGCGGGAGTGGGGCAGATACGCAGTATTTT. Amino acid sequence: CASSPSGSGADTQYF.

In DNA, the CDR3 is TGTGCCAGCAGCCGGGAAGGCTTACTAACCTACGAGCAGTACTTC. It specifies CASSREGLLTYEQYF. This sequence joins TRBV7-9 and TRBJ2-7; possibly TRBD2 for D (5 bases). The CDR3 is 15 residues long. Trimming took 5 bases from V and 2 from J, leaving 16 bases between them. Germline V gives CDR1 SEHNR, CDR2 FQNEAQ (reference sequence).

The chain recombines TRBV19 with TRBJ1-5; D may be TRBD1 (6 bases). Germline V lookup: CDR1 LNHDA, CDR2 SQIVND (reference sequence). The CDR3 runs to 15 residues. V was shortened by 4 bases and J by 5 bases, with 15 bases between the two germline ends. In DNA form, the CDR3 reads TGTGCCAGTAGTAGAAATCAGGGGCGAGATCAGCCCCAGCATTTT. This translates into CASSRNQGRDQPQHF.

CDR3 amino acids: CSVDGLAGGPGETQYF. CDR3 in DNA: TGCAGCGTTGATGGACTAGCGGGAGGGCCGGGGGAGACCCAGTACTTC. This sequence joins TRBV29-1 and TRBJ2-5, with 15 bases lining up with TRBD2. The CDR3 runs 16 residues. Trimming removed 3 bases from V and 5 bases from J; junction bases left unmatched: 7. CDR1 and CDR2 from the germline V gene are SQVTM and ANQGSEA.

The chain uses TRBV28 and TRBJ1-4, with 8 positions matching TRBD1. Looked up from germline, CDR1 is MDHEN and CDR2 is SYDVKM. CDR3 size: 15 residues. Trimming took 2 bases from V and 3 from J; bases not matched to a gene: 2. In DNA form, the CDR3 reads TGTGCCAGCAGTTTAGGGACAGGTTCTAATGAAAAACTGTTTTTT. Protein sequence: CASSLGTGSNEKLFF.

This clone turned up a few times. The rearrangement joins TRBV25-1 to TRBJ1-6; D is unclear. The CDR3 runs 14 residues. Per germline, CDR1 MGHDK and CDR2 SYGVNS. V dropped 5 bases and J dropped 9 bases, with 14 bases sitting between them. This CDR3 reads CASSLSREVSPLHF. The CDR3 DNA follows: TGTGCCAGCAGTCTATCACGGGAAGTTTCACCCCTCCACTTT.

V is TRBV29-1 and J is TRBJ2-7; a possible D gene is TRBD2 (5 bases). Looked up from germline, CDR1 is SQVTM and CDR2 is ANQGSEA. Trimming left V 6 bases short and J 0 bases short, with 12 bases between. CDR3 size: 13 residues. The CDR3, as DNA: TGCAGCGTGTTAGCGCCACTCTCCTACGAGCAGTACTTC. It translates to CSVLAPLSYEQYF.

This clone was observed a single time. V and J are TRBV7-9 and TRBJ2-1, with D uncertain. The V and J ends lost 0 bases and 6 bases respectively, with 9 bases between them. CDR1 is SEHNR, CDR2 FQNEAQ, per germline (reference sequence). The CDR3 is made up of 14 amino acids. Written as DNA, the CDR3 is TGTGCCAGCAGCTTAGCACTACCGGGCAATGAGCAGTTCTTC. Encoded protein: CASSLALPGNEQFF.

Only one count was recorded for this clone. The chain has TRBV9 and TRBJ1-1, with D perhaps TRBD1 (5 bases). Deletions cut 0 bases from V and 3 bases from J, with 9 bases between. The germline V gene has CDR1 SGDLS and CDR2 YYNGEE. This CDR3 is built from 14 residues. DNA of the CDR3: TGTGCCAGCAGCGTAGGGGGAGGGGACACTGAAGCTTTCTTT. This sequence encodes CASSVGGGDTEAFF. The full variable domain, with the rest looked up from reference TRBV9 and TRBJ1-1, is DSGVTQTPKHLITATGQRVTLRCSPRSGDLSVYWYQQSLDQGLQFLIQYYNGEERAKGNILERFSAQQFPDLHSELNLSSLELGDSALYFCASSVGGGDTEAFFGQGTRLTVV.

A single count supports this clone. The chain carries TRBV7-6 and TRBJ2-7; D possibly corresponds to TRBD2 (6 bases). The germline V gene has CDR1 SGHVS and CDR2 FNYEAQ. V was trimmed by 2 bases and J by 7 bases, leaving 12 bases between them. There are 13 residues in the CDR3. CDR3 region: CASSLIAGREQYF. CDR3 coding DNA: TGTGCCAGCAGCTTAATTGCAGGGAGGGAGCAGTACTTC.

This clone occurred a few times. V is TRBV11-2 and J is TRBJ1-5; 7 nucleotides line up with TRBD1. Germline trimming cut 3 bases from V and 4 bases from J; bases unmatched to any gene: 6. Germline CDR1 SGHAT, CDR2 FQNNGV. CDR3 size: 15 residues. CDR3 amino acids: CASSLRQGRNQPQHF. CDR3 DNA: TGTGCCAGCAGCTTGAGACAGGGTCGTAATCAGCCCCAGCATTTT.

This chain links TRBV27 with TRBJ1-1, with D unclear. This CDR3 has 14 amino acids. V lost 5 bases, J lost 1 base, and 11 bases lay in between. Germline V gene data show CDR1 as MNHEY and CDR2 as SMNVEV (reference sequence). The CDR3 bases are TGTGCCAGCAGTCCCGGACTCACGAACACTGAAGCTTTCTTT. This gives the protein CASSPGLTNTEAFF.

This clone was seen a few times. The chain is built from TRBV27 and TRBJ1-1, with D uncertain. Germline V lookup: CDR1 MNHEY, CDR2 SMNVEV (reference sequence). Trimming stripped 8 bases from V and 0 bases from J, with 13 bases between. The CDR3 covers 14 residues. The DNA for the CDR3 is TGTGCCAGCGGATCGAGGCTCATGAACACTGAAGCTTTCTTT. The encoded protein is CASGSRLMNTEAFF.

This clone was seen only once. This sequence joins TRBV11-2 and TRBJ2-5, with D hard to call. The CDR3 consists of 13 residues. The V and J ends lost 1 base and 3 bases respectively, with 6 bases between them. Germline CDR1 reads SGHAT; CDR2 reads FQNNGV. Written as DNA, the CDR3 is TGTGCCAGCAGCTTAGTCTTTAAAGAGACCCAGTACTTC. As protein: CASSLVFKETQYF.

The chain has TRBV7-2 and TRBJ2-7; 7 bases match TRBD1. The V gene's germline CDR1 is SGHTA and CDR2 FQGNSA. CDR3 length: 15 amino acids. Trimming removed 1 base from V and 6 bases from J; junction bases left unmatched: 9. CDR3 in DNA: TGTGCCAGCAGCTTAGTATTACAGGGGTCGTCCGAGCAGTACTTC. Translating it yields CASSLVLQGSSEQYF. Drawing the rest from reference TRBV7-2 and TRBJ2-7, the complete variable domain is GAGVSQSPSNKVTEKGKDVELRCDPISGHTALYWYRQSLGQGLEFLIYFQGNSAPDKSGLPSDRFSAERTGGSVSTLTIQRTQQEDSAVYLCASSLVLQGSSEQYFGPGTRLTVT.

CDR3 amino acids: CASRFDRGVNQPQHF. CDR3 nucleotides: TGTGCCAGCAGATTTGACAGGGGGGTCAATCAGCCCCAGCATTTT. The chain is built from TRBV28 and TRBJ1-5; 9 bases fit TRBD1. In germline, CDR1 is MDHEN, CDR2 SYDVKM. The CDR3 extends over 15 amino acids. V gave up 6 bases and J gave up 3 bases; unmatched junction bases: 6.

V is TRBV11-2 and J is TRBJ2-2, with D perhaps TRBD2 (5 bases). Germline loops: CDR1 SGHAT, CDR2 FQNNGV. V lost 5 bases, J lost 3 bases, and 13 bases lay in between. There are 15 residues in the CDR3. In DNA, the CDR3 is TGTGCCAGCAGCAACGGACTCTTATACACCGGGGAGCTGTTTTTT. It is translated as CASSNGLLYTGELFF. Looking up the rest from reference TRBV11-2 and TRBJ2-2 gives the full variable domain: EAGVAQSPRYKIIEKRQSVAFWCNPISGHATLYWYQQILGQGPKLLIQFQNNGVVDDSQLPKDRFSAERLKGVDSTLKIQPAKLEDSAVYLCASSNGLLYTGELFFGEGSRLTVL.

The chain has TRBV2 and TRBJ2-5; D is possibly TRBD2 (6 bases). With the DNA end fitting TRBJ2-7 better, the J assignment may be wrong. Germline V gene lookup returns CDR1 SNHLY and CDR2 FYNNEI. The CDR3 length is 14 residues. The CDR3 protein is CASREGGTPYEQYF. CDR3 DNA sequence: TGTGCCAGCAGAGAGGGAGGAACTCCCTACGAGCAGTACTTC.

This chain links TRBV5-1 with TRBJ2-2; TRBD2 matches 8 bases. The junction had 8 bases not matched to a gene; V was cut back by 5 bases and J by 5 bases. Germline CDR1 and CDR2: SGHRS and YFSETQ. The length of the CDR3 is 15 residues. The CDR3 DNA reads as TGCGCCAGCAGGGGGTCTAGCGGGCTGACCGGGGAGCTGTTTTTT. Its translation: CASRGSSGLTGELFF. The full variable domain, its missing parts supplied by reference TRBV5-1 and TRBJ2-2, is KAGVTQTPRYLIKTRGQQVTLSCSPISGHRSVSWYQQTPGQGLQFLFEYFSETQRNKGNFPGRFSGRQFSNSRSEMNVSTLELGDSALYLCASRGSSGLTGELFFGEGSRLTVL.